This TCR beta chain was sequenced for a study of human T cells and chemical hapten exposure. Study at large: Patients, largely female, had alopecia areata, totalis or universalis. General study findings and limits: There was no change with DPC sensitization in TCRs above 1 in 1000 frequency. Relative to controls, expanded TCRs formed significantly more large CDR3 similarity clusters.

TCRdb reanalysed the RACE reads using MiXCR and keeps one entry per CDR3 protein. Among 79,000 or so distinct CDR3 sequences listed, 10% to 13% were seen once. CDR3 length: 17 amino acids. Germline V gene sequence: CDR1 LGHDT, CDR2 YNNKEL (reference sequence). J gave up 2 bases and V 1 base, and 10 bases lay outside the gene matches. Time point reported: patch test 1, 2 weeks after DPC sensitization. Documented treatment: therapeutic diphenylcyclopropenone sensitization with weekly scalp DPC. It was unfractionated whole blood from which total RNA was extracted. The sample holds many counts of this clonotype. The antigen remains undetermined.

Sample: whole blood, taken in connection with sensitization to the hapten diphenylcyclopropenone (DPC). The rearrangement joins TRBV3-1 to TRBJ2-7; 8 bases agree with TRBD2. The TCR comes from a woman in her forties or fifties with alopecia areata. Some clones in this sample may be carry-over from other donors' samples. CDR3 DNA sequence: TGTGCCAGCAGCCAAGCGGGGAGGAAAGCGGGGGCCTACGAGCAGTACTTC. It codes for CASSQAGRKAGAYEQYF.